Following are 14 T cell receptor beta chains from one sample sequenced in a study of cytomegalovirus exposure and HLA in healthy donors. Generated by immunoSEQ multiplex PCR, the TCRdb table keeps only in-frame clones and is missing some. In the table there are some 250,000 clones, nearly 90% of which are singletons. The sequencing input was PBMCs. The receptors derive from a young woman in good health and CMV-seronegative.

The DNA for the CDR3 is TGCGCCAGCAGCCCGTCGCGGGACAGGGGGCCAATATACAATGAGCAGTTCTTC. Amino acids: CASSPSRDRGPIYNEQFF. J is TRBJ2-1 and V is TRBV5-1; the match to TRBD1 covers 12 bases. This CDR3 has 18 residues. V lost 4 bases to trimming and J lost 4 bases; unmatched junction nucleotides: 12. Germline lookup yields CDR1 SGHRS and CDR2 YFSETQ. The complete variable domain, with remaining parts taken from reference TRBV5-1 and TRBJ2-1, reads KAGVTQTPRYLIKTRGQQVTLSCSPISGHRSVSWYQQTPGQGLQFLFEYFSETQRNKGNFPGRFSGRQFSNSRSEMNVSTLELGDSALYLCASSPSRDRGPIYNEQFFGPGTRLTVL.

The CDR3 here is CASSPSRVTEAFF. DNA for the CDR3: TGTGCCAGCAGCCCCTCCCGGGTAACTGAAGCTTTCTTT. The chain joins TRBV27 to TRBJ1-1; D is ambiguous. From germline, CDR1 is MNHEY and CDR2 SMNVEV (reference sequence). This CDR3 is built from 13 residues. Trimming removed 6 bases at V and 5 bases at J, with 13 bases between.

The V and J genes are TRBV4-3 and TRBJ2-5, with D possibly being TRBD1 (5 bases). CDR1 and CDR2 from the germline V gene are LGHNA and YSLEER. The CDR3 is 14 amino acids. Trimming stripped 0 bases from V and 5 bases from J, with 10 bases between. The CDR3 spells CASSQDGATETQYF. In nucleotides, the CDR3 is TGCGCCAGCAGCCAAGATGGGGCGACGGAGACCCAGTACTTC.

As DNA, the CDR3 is TGTGCCAGTAGTCTTCAGGGGTTAAATTCACCCCTCCACTTT. Translating gives CASSLQGLNSPLHF. The V and J genes are TRBV19 and TRBJ1-6; D is perhaps TRBD1 (6 bases). The CDR3 sequence is 14 residues long. Trimming shortened V by 5 bases and J by 7 bases, and 12 bases separated the two germline ends. The germline gives CDR1 LNHDA, CDR2 SQIVND (reference sequence).

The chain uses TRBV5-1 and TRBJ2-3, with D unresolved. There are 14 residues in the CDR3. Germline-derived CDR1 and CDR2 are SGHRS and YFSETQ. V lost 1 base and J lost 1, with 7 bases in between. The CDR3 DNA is TGCGCCAGCAGCTTGCTCCTAGGCACAGATACGCAGTATTTT. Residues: CASSLLLGTDTQYF.

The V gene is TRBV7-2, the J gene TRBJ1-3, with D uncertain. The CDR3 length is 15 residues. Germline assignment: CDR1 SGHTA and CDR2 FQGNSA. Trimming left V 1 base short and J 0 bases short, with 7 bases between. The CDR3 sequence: CASSLDPGSGNTIYF. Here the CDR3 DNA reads TGTGCCAGCAGCTTAGATCCGGGCTCTGGAAACACCATATATTTT.

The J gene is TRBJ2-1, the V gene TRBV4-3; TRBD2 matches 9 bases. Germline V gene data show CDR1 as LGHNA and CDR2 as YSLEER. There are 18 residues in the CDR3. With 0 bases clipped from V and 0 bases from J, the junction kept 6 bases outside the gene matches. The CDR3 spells CASSQDSGGPSSYNEQFF. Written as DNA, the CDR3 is TGCGCCAGCAGCCAAGATAGCGGGGGCCCCTCCTCCTACAATGAGCAGTTCTTC.

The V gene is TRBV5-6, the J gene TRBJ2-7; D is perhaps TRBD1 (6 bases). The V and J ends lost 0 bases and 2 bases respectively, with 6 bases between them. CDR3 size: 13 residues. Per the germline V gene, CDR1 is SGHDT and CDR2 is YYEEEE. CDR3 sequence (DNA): TGTGCCAGCAGCTTGGACAGGGCCTACGAGCAGTACGTC. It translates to CASSLDRAYEQYV.

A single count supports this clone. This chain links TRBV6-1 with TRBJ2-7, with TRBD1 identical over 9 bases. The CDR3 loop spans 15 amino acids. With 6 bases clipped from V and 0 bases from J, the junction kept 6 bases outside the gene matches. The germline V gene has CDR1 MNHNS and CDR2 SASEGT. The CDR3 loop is CASRRGQGNSYEQYV. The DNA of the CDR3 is TGTGCCAGCAGGCGGGGACAGGGCAACTCCTACGAGCAGTACGTC.

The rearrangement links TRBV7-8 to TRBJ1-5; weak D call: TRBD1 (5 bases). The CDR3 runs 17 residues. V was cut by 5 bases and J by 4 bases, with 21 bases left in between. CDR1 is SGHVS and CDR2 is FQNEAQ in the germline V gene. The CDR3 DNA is TGTGCCAGCAGCCCTAGAAGGCAGGGTGATAGAAATCAGCCCCAGCATTTT. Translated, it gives CASSPRRQGDRNQPQHF.

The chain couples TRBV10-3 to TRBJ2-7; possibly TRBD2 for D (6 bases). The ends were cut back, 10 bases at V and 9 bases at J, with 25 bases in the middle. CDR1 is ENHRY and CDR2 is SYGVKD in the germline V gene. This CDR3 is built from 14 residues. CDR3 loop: CATREDPTSAGQYF. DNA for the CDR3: TGTGCCACCAGGGAGGACCCTACATCCGCGGGGCAGTACTTC.

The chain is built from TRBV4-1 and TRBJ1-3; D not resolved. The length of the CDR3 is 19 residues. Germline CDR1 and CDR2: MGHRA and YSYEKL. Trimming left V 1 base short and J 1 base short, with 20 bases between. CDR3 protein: CASSQVLDRVIWSGNTIYF. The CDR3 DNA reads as TGCGCCAGCAGCCAAGTACTCGATCGAGTTATATGGTCTGGAAACACCATATATTTT.

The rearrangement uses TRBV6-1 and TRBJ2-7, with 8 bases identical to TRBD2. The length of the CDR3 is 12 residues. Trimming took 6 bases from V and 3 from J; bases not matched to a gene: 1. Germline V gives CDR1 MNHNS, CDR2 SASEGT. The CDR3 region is CASRSGGYEQYF. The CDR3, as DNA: TGTGCCAGCAGGAGCGGGGGCTACGAGCAGTACTTC.

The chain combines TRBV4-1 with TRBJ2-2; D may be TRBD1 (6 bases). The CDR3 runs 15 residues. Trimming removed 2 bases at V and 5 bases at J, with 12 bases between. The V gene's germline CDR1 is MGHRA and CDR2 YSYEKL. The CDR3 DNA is TGCGCCAGCAGCCAATCTCGGACAGTGACCGGGGAGCTGTTTTTT. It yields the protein CASSQSRTVTGELFF.